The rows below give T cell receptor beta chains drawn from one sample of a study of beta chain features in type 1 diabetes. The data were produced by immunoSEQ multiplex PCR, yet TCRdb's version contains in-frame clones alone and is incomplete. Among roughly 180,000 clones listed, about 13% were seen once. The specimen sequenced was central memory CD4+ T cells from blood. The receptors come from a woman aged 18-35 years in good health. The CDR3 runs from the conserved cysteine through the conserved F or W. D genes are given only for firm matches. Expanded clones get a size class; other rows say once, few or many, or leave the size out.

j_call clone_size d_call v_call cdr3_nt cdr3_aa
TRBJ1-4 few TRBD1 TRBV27 TGTGCCAGCAGTTCCCCGGGACAGCCAAGAGAAAAACTGTTTTTT CASSSPGQPREKLFF
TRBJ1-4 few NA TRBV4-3 TGCGCCAGCAGTACCACCGCTCAGGGGTTTAATGAAAAACTGTTTTTT CASSTTAQGFNEKLFF
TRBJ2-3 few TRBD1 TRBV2 TGTGCCAGCAGCCCTAGGACAGGGCGGGACAGCTCAGATACGCAGTATTTT CASSPRTGRDSSDTQYF
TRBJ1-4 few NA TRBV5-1 TGCGCCAGCGCCGAGCAAGAAAAACTGTTTTTT CASAEQEKLFF
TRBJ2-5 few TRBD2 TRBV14 TGTGCCAGCAGCCAAGTCCGAGCGGGAGGGCTTGAGACCCAGTACTTC CASSQVRAGGLETQYF
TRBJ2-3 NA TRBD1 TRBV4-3 TGCGCCAGCAGCCAACAGGGGGCAGATACGCAGTATTTT CASSQQGADTQYF
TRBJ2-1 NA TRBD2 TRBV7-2 TGTGCCAGCAGCTTGGGTGGTGGGAGGGCCGTCCGGTTGCACAATGAGCAGTTCTTC CASSLGGGRAVRLHNEQFF
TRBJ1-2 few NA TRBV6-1 TGTGCCAGCAGAACATCCCCCCCAGGGGATGACACCTTC CASRTSPPGDDTF
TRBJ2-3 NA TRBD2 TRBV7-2 TGTGCCAGCAGCCCCTGGGGACTAAGCACAGATACGCAGTATTTT CASSPWGLSTDTQYF
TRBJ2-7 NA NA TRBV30 TGTGCCTGGAGTGGGCCCTACGAGCAGTACTTC CAWSGPYEQYF
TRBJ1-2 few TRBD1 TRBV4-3 TGCGCCAGCAGCCAAGATCTCGCAGGGGGCCAGGTTGGCTACACCTTC CASSQDLAGGQVGYTF
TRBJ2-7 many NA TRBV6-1 TGTGCCAGCAGCGTAGATTTCTACGAGCAGTACTTC CASSVDFYEQYF
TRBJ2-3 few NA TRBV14 TGTGCCAGCAGTCGCCAGACTATCTCAGATACGCAGTATTTT CASSRQTISDTQYF
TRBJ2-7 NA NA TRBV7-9 TGTGCCAGCAGCTTTTCAGGGATCGAGCAGTACTTC CASSFSGIEQYF
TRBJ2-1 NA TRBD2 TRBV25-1 TGTGCCAGCAGTGCCAGGACTAGCGGGAGCATAAACTACAATGAGCAGTTCTTC CASSARTSGSINYNEQFF
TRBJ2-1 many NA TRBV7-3 TGTGCCAGCAGCTTACATCTTAACGGGAATGAGCAGTTCTTC CASSLHLNGNEQFF
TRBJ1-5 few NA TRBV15 TGTGCCACCAGCAGAACTCAGGGAAGCAATCAGCCCCAGCATTTT CATSRTQGSNQPQHF
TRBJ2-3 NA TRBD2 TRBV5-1 TGCGCCAGCAGCACTAGCGGGAGTCTGACAGATACGCAGTATTTT CASSTSGSLTDTQYF
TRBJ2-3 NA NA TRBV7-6 TGTGCCAGCAGCCCGAGCGGGGATACGCAGTATTTT CASSPSGDTQYF
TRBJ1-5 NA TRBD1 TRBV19 TGTGCCACCGGACAGGGGACGAGGTATCAGCCCCAGCATTTT CATGQGTRYQPQHF
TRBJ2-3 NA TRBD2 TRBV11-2 TGTGCCAGCAGCTTAGTTGTACTAGCGGCAGATACGCAGTATTTT CASSLVVLAADTQYF
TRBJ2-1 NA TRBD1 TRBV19 TGTGCCAGTAGTATAGGTTTGGGACAGGGCAAAAATGAGCAGTTCTTC CASSIGLGQGKNEQFF
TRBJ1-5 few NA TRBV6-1 TGTGCCAGCACATACGGGAATGCAGGTCAGCCCCAGCATTTT CASTYGNAGQPQHF
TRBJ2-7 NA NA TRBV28 TGTGCCAGCAACGTTGGCGGCCATTCCTACGAGCAGTACTTC CASNVGGHSYEQYF
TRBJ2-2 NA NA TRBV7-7 TGTGCTAGCAGACAGGACCTCACCGGGGAGCTGTTTTTT CASRQDLTGELFF
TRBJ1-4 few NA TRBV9 TGTGCCAGCAGCGTATCGGGGGATGCCAATGAAAAACTGTTTTTT CASSVSGDANEKLFF
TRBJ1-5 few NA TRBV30 TGTGCCTGGGTTCGGACAGTGAATAGCAATCAGCCCCAGCATTTT CAWVRTVNSNQPQHF
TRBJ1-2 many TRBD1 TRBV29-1 TGCAGCGTTGGCGGCTCCGGGACAGGGGGCGATGGCTACACCTTC CSVGGSGTGGDGYTF
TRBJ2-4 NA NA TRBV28 TGTGCCAGCAGACTCGGACAGAAAAACATTCAGTACTTC CASRLGQKNIQYF
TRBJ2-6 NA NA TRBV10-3 TGTGCCATCAGTGACAGCTCTGGGGCCAACGTCCTGACTTTC CAISDSSGANVLTF
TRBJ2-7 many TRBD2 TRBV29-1 TGCAGCGTTGCCAGAACAGGGACTAGTAAAAGGTACTTC CSVARTGTSKRYF
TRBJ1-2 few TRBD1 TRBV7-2 TGTGCCAGCAGCTTCGGACAGGGGGCCTCTGGCTACACCTTC CASSFGQGASGYTF
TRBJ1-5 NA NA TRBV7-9 TGTGCCAGCAGCCCCCCCGAGACAGATAGCAATCAGCCCCAGCATTTT CASSPPETDSNQPQHF
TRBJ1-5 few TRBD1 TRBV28 TGTGCCAGCAGGACAGGGAATCAGCCCCAGCATTTT CASRTGNQPQHF
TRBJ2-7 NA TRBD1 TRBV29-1 TGCAGCGTTGACGGACAGGGGGAGGGCGAGCAGTACTTC CSVDGQGEGEQYF
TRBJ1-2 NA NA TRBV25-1 TGTGCCAGCAGTGAGGGGCAGGGGAGGGACTATGGCTACACCTTC CASSEGQGRDYGYTF
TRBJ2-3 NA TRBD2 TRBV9 TGTGCCAGCAGCGTAGGCGTTAGCGGGAGTCGTACAGATACGCAGTATTTT CASSVGVSGSRTDTQYF
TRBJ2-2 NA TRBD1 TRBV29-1 TGCAGCGTTGCCCCCGGGACAGGTGGGACCGGGGAGCTGTTTTTT CSVAPGTGGTGELFF
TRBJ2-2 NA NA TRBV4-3 TGCGCCAGCAGCCAAGATATATGGAGGGGGCGCGCTGGGGAGCTGTTTTTT CASSQDIWRGRAGELFF
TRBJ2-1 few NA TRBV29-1 TGCAGCGTTTACTCTGGACAGTTCTCCTACAATGAGCAGTTCTTC CSVYSGQFSYNEQFF
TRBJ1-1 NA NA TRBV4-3 TGCGCCAGCAGCCAAGAAAGCAGGATGAACACTGAAGCTTTCTTT CASSQESRMNTEAFF
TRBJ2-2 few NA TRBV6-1 TGTGCCAGCAGTGAAGGAGCTGGGGGGGCGAGGAACACCGGGGAGCTGTTTTTT CASSEGAGGARNTGELFF
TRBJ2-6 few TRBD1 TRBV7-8 TGTGCCAGCAGCGCGACTCCCTGGGACAGGGGGCGATCTGGGGCCAACGTCCTGACTTTC CASSATPWDRGRSGANVLTF
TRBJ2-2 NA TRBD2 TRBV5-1 TGCGCCAGCAGCGGAGCGGGATACACCGGGGAGCTGTTTTTT CASSGAGYTGELFF
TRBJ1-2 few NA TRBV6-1 TGTGCCGGCACCACGCAGCGGGGGCATGGCTACACCTTC CAGTTQRGHGYTF
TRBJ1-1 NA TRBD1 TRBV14 TGTGCCAGCAGCCCCCGGACAGGGGAGATGAACACTGAAGCTTTCTTT CASSPRTGEMNTEAFF
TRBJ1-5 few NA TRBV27 TGTGCCAGCAGCCTGAGGAGGTATAGCAATCAGCCCCAGCATTTT CASSLRRYSNQPQHF
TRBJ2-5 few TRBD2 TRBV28 TGTGCCAGCAGTCGATCGGCGGCGGGAGGCTTCGCAGAGACCCAGTACTTC CASSRSAAGGFAETQYF
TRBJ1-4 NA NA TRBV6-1 TGTGCCAGCAGTGAGAGGCCCGGGGAAAAACTGTTTTTT CASSERPGEKLFF
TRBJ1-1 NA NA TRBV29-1 TGCAGCGTTGTAGGGCAGACTATGAACACTGAAGCTTTCTTT CSVVGQTMNTEAFF
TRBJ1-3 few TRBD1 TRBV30 TGTGCCTGTTGGGACAGGGGGATAGGAAACACCATATATTTT CACWDRGIGNTIYF
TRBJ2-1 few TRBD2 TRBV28 TGTGCCAGCAGCAAATCCGGGACTAGCGGGAGGAAACCCCCCGAGTTCTTC CASSKSGTSGRKPPEFF